This is a list of T cell receptor beta chains from one sample in a study of blood T cell repertoires in COVID-19. The data were produced by immunoSEQ multiplex PCR, yet TCRdb's version contains in-frame clones alone and is incomplete. Seen here are about 240,000 clones, just under 85% observed once, and the top ten hold approximately 9.6%. The specimen sequenced was peripheral blood. These receptor sequences come from a woman over 75 with acute or convalescent COVID-19. The CDR3 runs from the conserved cysteine through the conserved F or W. The order of the fields is D gene, V gene, J gene, clone size, CDR3 protein. The D gene is left open where the match is weak. For some rows the clone size is stated as once, few or many, or as a class when expanded; others skip it.

D: NA; V: TRBV27; J: TRBJ2-7; size: NA; CDR3: CASGKKEGYEQYF
D: TRBD1; V: TRBV5-6; J: TRBJ1-3; size: NA; CDR3: CASSLEGALGNTIYF
D: TRBD1; V: TRBV2; J: TRBJ2-1; size: NA; CDR3: CASSNTGAQDEQFF
D: NA; V: TRBV5-1; J: TRBJ1-6; size: NA; CDR3: CASRTEQSSYNSPLHF
D: TRBD2; V: TRBV19; J: TRBJ2-2; size: NA; CDR3: CASSIGTSGGTGELFF
D: TRBD2; V: TRBV28; J: TRBJ2-7; size: NA; CDR3: CASSRRRIRGGSWEQYF
D: TRBD2; V: TRBV5-1; J: TRBJ2-1; size: NA; CDR3: CASSLNSLAGGRYNEQFF
D: NA; V: TRBV11-2; J: TRBJ2-6; size: NA; CDR3: CASSLDRGIGANVLTF
D: NA; V: TRBV28; J: TRBJ1-5; size: NA; CDR3: CASSLSDIGNQPQHF
D: TRBD1; V: TRBV28; J: TRBJ1-1; size: NA; CDR3: CASSPSDRGNTEAFF
D: TRBD2; V: TRBV2; J: TRBJ2-7; size: NA; CDR3: CASKSGTSGDRQSSYEQYF
D: TRBD1; V: TRBV5-1; J: TRBJ2-1; size: once; CDR3: CASSLAGQGAMDEQFF
D: NA; V: TRBV2; J: TRBJ1-2; size: NA; CDR3: CASSEYIRDIYYGYTF
D: NA; V: TRBV12-3/TRBV12-4; J: TRBJ1-6; size: few; CDR3: CASTIRQDSPLHF
D: NA; V: TRBV18; J: TRBJ2-3; size: NA; CDR3: CASSPVAGTQYF
D: TRBD2; V: TRBV11-3; J: TRBJ2-1; size: NA; CDR3: CASSLVYSGGFNEQFF
D: NA; V: TRBV5-1; J: TRBJ2-7; size: once; CDR3: CASSLGGGGPDEQYF
D: NA; V: TRBV19; J: TRBJ1-4; size: NA; CDR3: CASSLTNEKLFF
D: NA; V: TRBV19; J: TRBJ1-5; size: NA; CDR3: CASSMGGPGPQHF
D: NA; V: TRBV2; J: TRBJ1-2; size: NA; CDR3: CASRQDLSGYTF
D: TRBD1; V: TRBV9; J: TRBJ1-5; size: NA; CDR3: CASSVGDRVDQPQHF
D: TRBD1; V: TRBV24-1; J: TRBJ2-1; size: NA; CDR3: CATAGQGGFRSYNEQFF
D: NA; V: TRBV3-1/TRBV3-2; J: TRBJ2-7; size: NA; CDR3: CASSHLGRTYEQYF
D: TRBD2; V: TRBV9; J: TRBJ2-1; size: NA; CDR3: CASSASGTSSRNEQFF
D: NA; V: TRBV19; J: TRBJ2-1; size: few; CDR3: CASRMGGQSSYNEQFF
D: TRBD2; V: TRBV7-2; J: TRBJ2-5; size: NA; CDR3: CASRNRRGDQETQYF
D: NA; V: TRBV19; J: TRBJ1-1; size: NA; CDR3: CASIGQTNTEAFF
D: NA; V: TRBV28; J: TRBJ1-6; size: once; CDR3: CASSLFFAPGGVGNSPLHF
D: NA; V: TRBV7-2; J: TRBJ1-3; size: NA; CDR3: CASSWAGENTIYF
D: TRBD2; V: TRBV5-4; J: TRBJ2-3; size: NA; CDR3: CASRAGTSGETDTQYF
D: NA; V: TRBV7-2; J: TRBJ1-6; size: NA; CDR3: CASSLTRHTYNSPLHF
D: NA; V: TRBV9; J: TRBJ2-1; size: NA; CDR3: CASSVVGEVHNEQFF